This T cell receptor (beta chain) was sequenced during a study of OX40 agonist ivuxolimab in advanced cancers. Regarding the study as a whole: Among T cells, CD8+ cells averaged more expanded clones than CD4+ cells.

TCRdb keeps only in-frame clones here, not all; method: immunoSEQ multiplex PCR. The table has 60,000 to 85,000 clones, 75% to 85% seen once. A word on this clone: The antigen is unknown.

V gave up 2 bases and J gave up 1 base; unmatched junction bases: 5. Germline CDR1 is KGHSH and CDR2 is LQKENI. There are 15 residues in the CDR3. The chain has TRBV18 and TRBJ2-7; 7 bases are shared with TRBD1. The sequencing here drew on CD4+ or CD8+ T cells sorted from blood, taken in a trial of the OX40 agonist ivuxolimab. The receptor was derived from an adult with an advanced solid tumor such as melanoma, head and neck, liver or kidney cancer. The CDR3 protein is CASSPKTGKSYEQYF. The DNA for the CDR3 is TGTGCCAGCTCACCAAAGACAGGGAAGTCCTACGAGCAGTACTTC.